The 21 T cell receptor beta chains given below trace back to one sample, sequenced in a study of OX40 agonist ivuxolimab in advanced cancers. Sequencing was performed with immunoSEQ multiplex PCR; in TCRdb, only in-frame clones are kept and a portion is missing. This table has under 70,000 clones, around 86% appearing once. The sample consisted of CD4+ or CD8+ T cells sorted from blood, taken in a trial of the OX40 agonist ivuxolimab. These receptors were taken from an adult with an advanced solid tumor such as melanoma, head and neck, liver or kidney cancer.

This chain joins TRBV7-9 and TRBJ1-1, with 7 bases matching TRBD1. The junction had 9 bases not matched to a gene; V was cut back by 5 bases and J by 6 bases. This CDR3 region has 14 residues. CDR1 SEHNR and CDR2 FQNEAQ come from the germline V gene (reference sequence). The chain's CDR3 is CASSPPGGSSEAFF. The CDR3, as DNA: TGTGCCAGCAGCCCCCCAGGGGGGTCTTCTGAAGCTTTCTTT.

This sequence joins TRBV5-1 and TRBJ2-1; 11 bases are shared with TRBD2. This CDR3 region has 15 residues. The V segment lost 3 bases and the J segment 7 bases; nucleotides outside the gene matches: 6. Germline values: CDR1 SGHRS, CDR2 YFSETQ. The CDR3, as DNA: TGCGCCAGCAGCTCCGGGACTAGCGGACCAAATGAGCAGTTCTTC. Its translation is CASSSGTSGPNEQFF.

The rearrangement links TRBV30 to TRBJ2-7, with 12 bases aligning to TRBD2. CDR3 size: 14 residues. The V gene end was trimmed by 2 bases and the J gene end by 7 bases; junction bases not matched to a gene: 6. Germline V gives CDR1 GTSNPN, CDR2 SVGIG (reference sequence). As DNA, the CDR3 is TGTGCCTGGAGTTCCGGGACTAGCGGGTTGGAGCAGTACTTC. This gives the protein CAWSSGTSGLEQYF.

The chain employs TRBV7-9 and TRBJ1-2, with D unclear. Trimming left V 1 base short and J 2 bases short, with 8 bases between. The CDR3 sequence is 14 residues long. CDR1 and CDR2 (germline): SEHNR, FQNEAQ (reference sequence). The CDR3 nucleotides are TGTGCCAGCAGCTTAGGTGGCAGCAACTATGGCTACACCTTC. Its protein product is CASSLGGSNYGYTF.

The CDR3 reads CASSDGLAGGGETQYF. In DNA form, the CDR3 reads TGTGCCAGCAGTGATGGCCTAGCGGGAGGCGGGGAGACCCAGTACTTC. The chain uses TRBV2 and TRBJ2-5, with TRBD2 matching over 11 bases. The CDR3 has 16 residues. The V gene's germline CDR1 is SNHLY and CDR2 FYNNEI. After removal of 3 bases from V and 5 bases from J, the junction contained 8 bases not matched to a gene.

For the CDR3, the DNA is TGCGCCAGCAGCCAAGATAATCGGGGGTTGGCCTATGGCTACACCTTC. It is translated as CASSQDNRGLAYGYTF. The chain joins TRBV4-1 to TRBJ1-2; the D gene is possibly TRBD1 (5 bases). Germline V gene data show CDR1 as MGHRA and CDR2 as YSYEKL. CDR3 length: 16 residues. The germline V and J ends were trimmed by 0 bases and 4 bases, with 15 bases remaining between them.

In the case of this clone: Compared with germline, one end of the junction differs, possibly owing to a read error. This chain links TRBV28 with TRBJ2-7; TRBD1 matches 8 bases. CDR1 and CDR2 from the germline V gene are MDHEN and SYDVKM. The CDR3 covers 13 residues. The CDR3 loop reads CATTGTGPYGQYF. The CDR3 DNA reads TGTGCCACCACCGGGACAGGACCCTACGGGCAGTACTTC.

In DNA form, the CDR3 reads TGTGCCAGCAGACTGGGACAGGTAAACAATGAGCAGTTCTTC. Residues: CASRLGQVNNEQFF. This chain uses TRBV27 with TRBJ2-1, with 8 bases matching TRBD1. V shed 6 bases and J 5 bases; nucleotides not matched to a gene: 6. The CDR3 totals 14 residues. Germline V gene data show CDR1 as MNHEY and CDR2 as SMNVEV (reference sequence).

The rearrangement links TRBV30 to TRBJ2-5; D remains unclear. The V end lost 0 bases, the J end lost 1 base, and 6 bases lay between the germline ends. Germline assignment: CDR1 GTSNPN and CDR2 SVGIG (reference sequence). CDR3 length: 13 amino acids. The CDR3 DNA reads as TGTGCCTGGAGTGTACGGCGCCAAGAGACCCAGTACTTC. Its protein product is CAWSVRRQETQYF.

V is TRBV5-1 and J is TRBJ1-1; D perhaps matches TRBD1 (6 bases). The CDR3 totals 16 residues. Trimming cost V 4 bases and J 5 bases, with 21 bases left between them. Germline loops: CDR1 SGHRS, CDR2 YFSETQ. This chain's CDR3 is CASSPTGGAVKTEAFF. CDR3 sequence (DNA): TGCGCCAGCAGCCCTACCGGGGGGGCTGTAAAAACTGAAGCTTTCTTT.

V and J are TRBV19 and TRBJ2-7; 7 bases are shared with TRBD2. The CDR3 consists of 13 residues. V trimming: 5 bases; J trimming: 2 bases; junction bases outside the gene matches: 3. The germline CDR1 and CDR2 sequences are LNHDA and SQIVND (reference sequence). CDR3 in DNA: TGTGCCAGTAGTCGGGAGGCCCCCTACGAGCAGTACTTC. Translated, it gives CASSREAPYEQYF.

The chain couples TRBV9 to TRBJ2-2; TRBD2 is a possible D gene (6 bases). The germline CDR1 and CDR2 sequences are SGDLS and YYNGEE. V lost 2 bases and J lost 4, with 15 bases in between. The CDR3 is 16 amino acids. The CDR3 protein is CASSVSGGISTGELFF. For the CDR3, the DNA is TGTGCCAGCAGCGTCTCGGGCGGGATCTCCACCGGGGAGCTGTTTTTT.

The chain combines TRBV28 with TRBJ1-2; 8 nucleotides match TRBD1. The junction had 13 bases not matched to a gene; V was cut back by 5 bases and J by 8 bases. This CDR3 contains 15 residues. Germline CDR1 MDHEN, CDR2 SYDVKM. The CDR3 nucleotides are TGTGCCAGCAGTCGGACAGGGCTGGGAAGTAGGGGCTACACCTTC. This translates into CASSRTGLGSRGYTF.

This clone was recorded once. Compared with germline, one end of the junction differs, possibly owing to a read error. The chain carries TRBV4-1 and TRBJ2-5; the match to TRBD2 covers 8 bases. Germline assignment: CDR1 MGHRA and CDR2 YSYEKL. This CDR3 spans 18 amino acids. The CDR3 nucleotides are TGCGCCAGCAACCAAGAAGAAGACGGCCCGGGAGGGCCTGTGACCCAGTACTTC. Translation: CASNQEEDGPGGPVTQYF.

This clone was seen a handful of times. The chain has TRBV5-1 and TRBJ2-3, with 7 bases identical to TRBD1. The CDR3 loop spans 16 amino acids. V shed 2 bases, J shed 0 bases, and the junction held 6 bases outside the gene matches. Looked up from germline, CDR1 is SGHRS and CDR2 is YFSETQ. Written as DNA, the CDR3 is TGCGCCAGCAGCTTACAGGGGCGAACTAGCACAGATACGCAGTATTTT. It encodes CASSLQGRTSTDTQYF.

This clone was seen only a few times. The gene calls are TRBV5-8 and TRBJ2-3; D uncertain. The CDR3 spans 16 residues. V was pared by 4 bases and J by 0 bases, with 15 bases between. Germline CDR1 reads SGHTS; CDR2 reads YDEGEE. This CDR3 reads CASSLDRGISTDTQYF. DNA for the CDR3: TGTGCCAGCAGCCTAGACCGAGGAATAAGCACAGATACGCAGTATTTT.

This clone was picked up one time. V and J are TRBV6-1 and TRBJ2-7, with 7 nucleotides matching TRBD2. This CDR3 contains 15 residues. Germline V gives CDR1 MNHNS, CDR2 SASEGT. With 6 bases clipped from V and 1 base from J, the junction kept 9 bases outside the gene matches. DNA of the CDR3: TGTGCCAGCAGCGGGGCCCTAGCGGAGTCCTACGAGCAGTACTTC. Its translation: CASSGALAESYEQYF.

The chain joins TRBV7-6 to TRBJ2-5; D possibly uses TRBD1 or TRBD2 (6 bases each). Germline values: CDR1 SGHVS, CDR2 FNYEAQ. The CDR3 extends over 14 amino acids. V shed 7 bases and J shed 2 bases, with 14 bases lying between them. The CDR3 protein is CASTRRGPQETQYF. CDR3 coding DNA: TGTGCCAGCACACGCCGGGGGCCTCAAGAGACCCAGTACTTC.

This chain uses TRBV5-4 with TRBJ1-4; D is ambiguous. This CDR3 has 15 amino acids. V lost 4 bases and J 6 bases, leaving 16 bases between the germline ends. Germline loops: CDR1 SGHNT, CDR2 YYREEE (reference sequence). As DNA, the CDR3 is TGTGCCAGCAGCGCCCCCAGCAGAGTGTATGAAAAACTGTTTTTT. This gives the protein CASSAPSRVYEKLFF. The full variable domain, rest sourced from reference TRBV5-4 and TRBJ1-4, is ETGVTQSPTHLIKTRGQQVTLRCSSQSGHNTVSWYQQALGQGPQFIFQYYREEENGRGNFPPRFSGLQFPNYSSELNVNALELDDSALYLCASSAPSRVYEKLFFGSGTQLSVL.

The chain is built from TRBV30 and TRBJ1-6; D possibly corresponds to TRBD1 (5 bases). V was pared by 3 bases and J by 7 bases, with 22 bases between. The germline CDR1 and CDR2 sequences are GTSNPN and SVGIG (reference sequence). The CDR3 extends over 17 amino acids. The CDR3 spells CAWRSDLQGIVNSPLHF. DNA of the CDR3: TGTGCCTGGAGGTCTGATCTCCAGGGTATAGTCAATTCACCCCTCCACTTT.

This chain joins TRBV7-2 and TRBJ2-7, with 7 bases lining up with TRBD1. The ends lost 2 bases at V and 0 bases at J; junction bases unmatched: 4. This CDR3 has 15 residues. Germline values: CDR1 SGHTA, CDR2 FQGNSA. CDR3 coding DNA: TGTGCCAGCAGCTTATTAGGGGGCAGCTCCTACGAGCAGTACTTC. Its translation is CASSLLGGSSYEQYF.